This is a list of T cell receptor beta chains from one sample in a study of vaccination and CD4 T cells after COVID-19. TCRdb re-called the PCR reads with MiXCR, one entry per CDR3 protein. The repertoire holds about 2,400 distinct CDR3 sequences, with 20% to 25% as singletons. For these receptors, no antigen is known. The sample taken for sequencing was CD4+ T cells from blood, cultured in vitro. Receptors were obtained from a human donor in good health. The CDR3 runs from the conserved cysteine through the conserved F or W. A row's size may be missing; if present it is once, few, many or a size class.

clone_size	j_call	v_call	cdr3_length	cdr3_aa
NA	TRBJ1-6	TRBV2	14	CASSRDSSIEALHF
few	TRBJ2-7	TRBV11-2	15	CASSPRSRRTYEQYF
medium-sized	TRBJ2-7	TRBV20-1	16	CSARDWQRVMPGEQYF
few	TRBJ1-4	TRBV6-1	12	CASRHRGEKLFF
NA	TRBJ1-4	TRBV6-1	13	CASSRQGEEKLFF
few	TRBJ1-5	TRBV28	12	CASLGTDQPQHF
NA	TRBJ2-2	TRBV5-1	13	CASSSRRTGELFF
NA	TRBJ1-6	TRBV20-1	17	CSAPEGTGSSYNSPLHF
NA	TRBJ1-6	TRBV24-1	17	CATGKVKGLTYNSPLHF
once	TRBJ2-7	TRBV19	14	CASVSAGDSYEQYF
NA	TRBJ2-7	TRBV19	12	CASSILNGEQYF
NA	TRBJ2-4	TRBV12-3/TRBV12-4	12	CASSWTSGVQYF
NA	TRBJ2-7	TRBV28	13	CASERRGIYEQYF
NA	TRBJ2-7	TRBV6-2/TRBV6-3	12	CASSRDRDEQYF
NA	TRBJ1-5	TRBV28	16	CASSFGTQMGNQPQHF
few	TRBJ2-3	TRBV7-3	15	CASSLGLAGVDTQYF
NA	TRBJ2-2	TRBV6-2/TRBV6-3	17	CATSPSPGTSNTGELFF
NA	TRBJ1-1	TRBV29-1	11	CSVGPDTEAFF
few	TRBJ2-2	TRBV19	13	CASNRENTGELFF
few	TRBJ2-7	TRBV2	14	CASSILTGDGEQYF
few	TRBJ1-5	TRBV5-8	17	CASSLAKGGYGNQPQHF
once	TRBJ1-6	TRBV12-3/TRBV12-4	13	CASSPITNSPLHF
medium-sized	TRBJ2-3	TRBV7-6	16	CASERFSGQGTDTQYF
few	TRBJ1-2	TRBV20-1	17	CSAILPRRRGSNYGYTF
NA	TRBJ1-4	TRBV4-2	15	CASSRDRGANEKLFF
NA	TRBJ2-7	TRBV19	14	CASSIWAGPYEQYF
NA	TRBJ2-4	TRBV19	15	CASSMLGGGKNIQYF
NA	TRBJ2-5	TRBV11-2	15	CARSPRVAGQETQYF
NA	TRBJ1-2	TRBV7-2	16	CASSLGALQGNYGYTF
NA	TRBJ2-7	TRBV30	14	CAWRGLAAPYEQYF
few	TRBJ1-5	TRBV12-3/TRBV12-4	15	CASTPGQSSNQPQHF
few	TRBJ1-2	TRBV6-1	13	CASRTDQNYGYTF
NA	TRBJ2-5	TRBV7-9	14	CASSSSGTVETQYF
NA	TRBJ2-2	TRBV6-2/TRBV6-3	13	CASKTPVTGELFF
NA	TRBJ1-1	TRBV19	17	CASSIWDTTWSNTEAFF
NA	TRBJ2-7	TRBV5-4	13	CASSDTGTYEQYF
few	TRBJ2-7	TRBV12-3/TRBV12-4	15	CASSLGQAPVYEQYF